The TCR beta chain described here comes from a study of CD8 T cells in ankylosing spondylitis. General study points: It appeared that ankylosing spondylitis blood was characterized by a TCR beta motif of roughly 8 highly homologous variants. Past studies reported some motif variants in reactive arthritis synovial fluid and blood.

The V and J ends lost 5 bases and 7 bases respectively, with 15 bases between them. The CDR3 is 14 amino acids. CDR1 MNHEY and CDR2 SVGEGT come from the germline V gene. This clonotype has just a few counts. The antigen is not known. Scientists made TCR beta libraries using quantitative 5'-RACE with molecular barcodes. TCRdb processed the 5' RACE reads anew with MiXCR; each CDR3 protein has one entry. The sample has 670,000 or so distinct CDR3 sequences, roughly 20% seen once. The chain carries TRBV6-2 or TRBV6-3 and TRBJ1-5; D uncertain. The TCR comes from a male donor with ankylosing spondylitis. Specimen: blood, either unsorted or a sorted T cell fraction (not recorded which). The chain's CDR3 is CASSPSGKRQPQHF. The CDR3 region has the DNA TGTGCCAGCAGTCCCAGCGGCAAGAGGCAGCCCCAGCATTTT.